This T cell receptor (beta chain) is drawn from a study of T cell clonality in common variable immunodeficiency. This clone was seen many times. The antigen is unknown. Read coverage stops 3 residues before the CDR3 terminus; the germline J gene supplies the remainder. This CDR3 has 14 amino acids. Losses at the gene ends were 11 bases for V and 2 bases for J; bases not matched to a gene: 9. Per germline, CDR1 SNHLY and CDR2 FYNNEI. Study-level results: Compared with controls, CVID subjects had fewer shared TCRbeta clones. What drives increased CVID clonality needs T cell subpopulation sequencing.

Repertoires were generated with immunoSEQ multiplex PCR, while TCRdb's copy carries only in-frame clones and drops some. The data show about 52,000 clones, with none appearing a single time. The source of this sequence is a person between 18 and 75 years old in good health. The V and J genes are TRBV2 and TRBJ2-7, with TRBD2 matching over 10 bases. The sample consisted of peripheral blood mononuclear cells. The CDR3 DNA, read in part, is TGTGCCGGGCTGGAAGCGGGAGGGCCCTACGAG. Its translation: CAGLEAGGPYE. The whole CDR3 sequence is CAGLEAGGPYEQYF.